A few counts support the clone carrying this T cell receptor (beta chain). A J-beta primer mix and a sample-barcoded 5' primer were used in a second PCR of about 7 to 12 cycles. A template-switch adaptor that had 12 random nucleotides put a tag on each cDNA molecule. TCRdb used MiXCR to reprocess the 5' RACE reads, holding one entry per CDR3 protein. The table lists approximately 1,000,000 distinct CDR3 sequences, 40% to 45% of them singletons. The data were obtained in a study of blood T cells in healthy people across ages. Per sample, extraction of total RNA gave at least 6 micrograms in every case. Germline V CDR1 and CDR2: MGHDK, SYGVNS. Trimming removed 1 base at V and 6 bases at J, with 12 bases between. The CDR3 is 14 amino acids.

Material for sequencing was blood. This chain connects TRBV25-1 to TRBJ1-2, with D possibly being TRBD1 (5 bases). This TCR was recovered from a woman aged 55-70 years in good health. CDR3 sequence reads: CASSEWGREDGYTF. CDR3 nucleotide sequence: TGTGCCAGCAGTGAATGGGGCAGGGAGGATGGCTACACCTTC.